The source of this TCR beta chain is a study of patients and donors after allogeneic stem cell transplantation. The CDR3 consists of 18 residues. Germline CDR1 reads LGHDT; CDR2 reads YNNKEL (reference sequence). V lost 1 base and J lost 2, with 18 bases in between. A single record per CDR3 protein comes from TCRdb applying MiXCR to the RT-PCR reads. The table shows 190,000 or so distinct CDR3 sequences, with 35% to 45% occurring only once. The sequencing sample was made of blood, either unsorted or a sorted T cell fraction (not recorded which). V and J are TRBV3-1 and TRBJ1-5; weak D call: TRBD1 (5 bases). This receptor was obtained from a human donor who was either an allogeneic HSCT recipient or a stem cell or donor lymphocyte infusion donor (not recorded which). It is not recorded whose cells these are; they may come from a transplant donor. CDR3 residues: CASSQGLFGGMGNQPQHF. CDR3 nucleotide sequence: TGTGCCAGCAGCCAAGGGTTGTTTGGGGGAATGGGCAATCAGCCCCAGCATTTT.